What follows describes a single TCR beta chain. Its antigen is not identified. CDR3 length: 16 residues. The V and J ends lost 4 bases and 0 bases respectively, with 13 bases between them. CDR1 and CDR2 (germline): SGDLS, YYNGEE. This specimen comes from a study of graft-versus-host responses after intestinal transplantation. Assay used: immunoSEQ multiplex PCR; TCRdb lists only in-frame clones, some missing. This table holds around 120,000 clones, approximately 92% found once. The chain recombines TRBV9 with TRBJ2-2; TRBD2 is a possible D gene (5 bases). The sequencing here drew on unstimulated CD4+ T cells sorted from spleen or lymph node cells, taken before intestinal transplant. The receptor was derived from a human donor who received an intestinal transplant. Here the CDR3 reads CASSTSPSPNTGELFF. Written as DNA, the CDR3 is TGTGCCAGCAGCACCTCGCCTAGCCCGAACACCGGGGAGCTGTTTTTT.